The clone carrying this T cell receptor beta chain has only a few counts. Its target is not known. The sample originates from a study of a mutant IDH1 vaccine in newly diagnosed glioma. Study-level background: Vaccine administration was initiated 4-6 weeks following radiotherapy alone, or with temozolomide cycles. Findings and caveats of the study: Pseudoprogression seemingly bore no relation to changes in top peripheral T cell clonotypes.

The CDR3 contains 13 residues. V was clipped by 4 bases and J by 0 bases, with 7 bases between them. The germline V gene encodes CDR1 SGHTS and CDR2 YDEGEE. Some clones are missing from TCRdb's copy, which holds only in-frame ones; the method was immunoSEQ multiplex PCR. The data contain some 50,000 clones, roughly 61% of them singletons. Time point: week 47, end of study. Doses consisted of 300 ug of mutant IDH1 20-mer peptide each, paired with topical imiquimod. Scheduled for weeks 1, 3, 5, 7, 11, 15, 19 and 23, eight vaccinations were given to patients. In every donor, the tumor was a new WHO grade 3 or 4 IDH1-mutant, ATRX-lost astrocytoma.

The receptor comes from a man in his forties or fifties with glioma. Some clones in this sample may be carry-over from other donors' samples. Sequenced here: peripheral blood mononuclear cells (PBMCs), sampled from a glioma patient whose treatment included an IDH1 peptide vaccine. V is TRBV5-8 and J is TRBJ1-1; D unresolved. CDR3 coding DNA: TGTGCCAGCAGCCGGAGCCTGAACACTGAAGCTTTCTTT. This gives the protein CASSRSLNTEAFF.